The clone carrying this T cell receptor (beta chain) was counted many times. Antigen unknown. This record comes from a study of T cell repertoires in cytomegalovirus infection. The CDR3 is made up of 13 amino acids. Trimming shortened V by 1 base and J by 10 bases, and 8 bases separated the two germline ends. Germline loops: CDR1 SGHVS, CDR2 FNYEAQ. Study outcomes and limitations: The cumulative frequency of public TCR beta families distinguished individuals who carried CMV together with the relevant HLA.

MiXCR was run by TCRdb on the reads, yielding one entry per CDR3 protein. The sample records fewer than 950,000 distinct CDR3 sequences, 30% to 35% being singletons. Specimen: cultured CD8+ T cells from PBMCs, collected from culture after CMV antigen stimulation. The receptor was isolated from a human donor in good health (CMV status not recorded). Some clones in this sample may be carry-over from other donors' samples. The chain carries TRBV7-6 and TRBJ1-6, with D maybe TRBD1 (5 bases). The chain's CDR3 is CASSLERDSPLHF. CDR3 nucleotide sequence: TGTGCCAGCAGCTTAGAGAGGGACTCACCCCTCCACTTT.